The entry below gives a single T cell receptor (beta chain) sequence along with its context. Its antigen is unidentified. The data were obtained in a study of immune characteristics of hereditary and idiopathic chronic pancreatitis. Clones were sequenced by immunoSEQ multiplex PCR, and TCRdb holds only the in-frame ones, with some missing. The top ten clones hold around 7.7% of a sample with about 1,600 clones, almost 80% of them seen once. Germline V gives CDR1 MNHNS, CDR2 SASEGT. The CDR3 contains 15 residues. J lost 4 bases, V lost 1 base, and 3 bases had no gene match. Chronic pancreatitis tissue was collected during total pancreatectomy with islet autotransplantation. Genomic DNA was extracted directly from bulk pancreas tissue without T cell sorting. Study-level points and caveats: Tissue came only from TPIAT, so disease duration may affect findings.

This sequence originates from a human donor with chronic pancreatitis. The J gene is TRBJ2-1, the V gene TRBV6-1; 8 bases agree with TRBD1. Sequences were obtained from pancreas tissue with hereditary chronic pancreatitis. Here the CDR3 DNA reads TGTGCCAGCAGTGAAGGGACAGGGACGTACAATGAGCAGTTCTTC. Amino acid sequence: CASSEGTGTYNEQFF.